The clone carrying this T cell receptor beta chain was seen only a few times. The antigen is not known. The junction had 5 bases not matched to a gene; V was cut back by 4 bases and J by 3 bases. CDR1 is LGHDT, CDR2 YNNKEL, per germline (reference sequence). The CDR3 length is 16 residues. Libraries were made from TCR beta cDNA, and they carried unique molecular identifiers. Between roughly 1 and 10 million T cells gave rise to around 500,000 cDNA molecules. TCRdb re-analysed the PCR reads in MiXCR, keeping a single row per CDR3 protein. The sample yields about 820,000 distinct CDR3 sequences, under 70% seen once. The sample is drawn from a study of post-analysis software for immune sequencing data. Study-level background: Recorded subtypes: relapsing-remitting, secondary progressive, progressive-relapsing; some patients unannotated.

The study, taken as a whole, reports: The F measure placed samples prepared in the same batch into strongly shared clusters. Controls had lower frequencies than patients of roughly five TRBV segments, which included TRBV5-6, TRBV5-1 and TRBV20-1.

The source of this sequence is a girl aged 10 to 17 with multiple sclerosis. The sample taken for sequencing was blood. The chain joins TRBV3-1 to TRBJ2-4; TRBD1 aligns across 11 bases. The CDR3 DNA follows: TGTGCCAGCAGCCTTAGGACAGGGGGCGGCAAAAACATTCAGTACTTC. This codes for CASSLRTGGGKNIQYF.